The 3 T cell receptor beta chains presented below share a single source sample, sequenced in a study of blood T cell repertoires in COVID-19 (dated by TCRdb to the early 2020s). The library relied on the immunoSEQ multiplex PCR assay. TCRdb stores this immuneACCESS table with in-frame sequences only. Part of the clones is absent; in the studies checked, under half of the shortfall reflects unresolved V genes, and no reason is known for the rest. Counted in this sample were some 290,000 clones; approximately 91% of them appeared once. Approximately 2.4% of the sample is taken by the ten largest. Sequences were obtained from PBMCs or T cells enriched from blood (not recorded which). The receptor source for this set is a woman in her forties with acute COVID-19.

As regards this clone: Distinct nucleotide sequences in the sample also encode this CDR3. The V gene is TRBV6-5, the J gene TRBJ1-2; D may be TRBD1 (5 bases). This CDR3 region has 13 residues. V lost 4 bases to trimming and J lost 2 bases, with 8 bases between them. Germline CDR1 is MNHEY and CDR2 is SVGAGI. The CDR3 DNA follows: TGTGCCAGCAGTTCCCAGGGCAACTATGGCTACACCTTC. Translating it yields CASSSQGNYGYTF.

The chain employs TRBV21-1 and TRBJ2-7; the D segment call TRBD1 is taken from the table without a DNA check. TRBV21-1 is classified as a pseudogene. This CDR3 spans 16 amino acids. CDR3 protein: CASSINRRQFSYEQYF. The CDR3 bases are TGTGCCAGCAGCATCAACCGTCGACAGTTCTCCTACGAGCAGTACTTC.

This chain connects TRBV30 to TRBJ1-2; D is ambiguous. Germline assignment: CDR1 GTSNPN and CDR2 SVGIG (reference sequence). Deletions cut 5 bases from V and 2 bases from J, with 15 bases between. The CDR3 runs 14 residues. CDR3 amino acids: CAWRPGRSNYGYTF. CDR3 DNA sequence: TGTGCCTGGCGCCCCGGTCGAAGCAACTATGGCTACACCTTC.